This record concerns one T cell receptor beta chain sequence. What it binds is not known. This sample was taken from a study of cytomegalovirus exposure and HLA in healthy donors. General study findings and limits: Overall, approximately 150 TCR beta chains were annotated as cytomegalovirus-associated. The tendency of first-cohort TCR clusters to co-occur in the 90 to 150 validation repertoires was the finding of a later analysis.

Measured with immunoSEQ multiplex PCR; TCRdb has only the in-frame clones, and not every one. The sample has tens of thousands of clones; 94% are singletons. In germline, CDR1 is SGDLS, CDR2 YYNGEE. The CDR3 contains 14 residues. The J segment lost 5 bases and the V segment lost 2 bases, leaving 4 bases of the junction unmatched. Material for sequencing was PBMCs. The sequence was obtained from a young woman in good health and CMV-seropositive. The chain carries TRBV9 and TRBJ2-5; 9 bases line up with TRBD2. The CDR3 DNA reads TGTGCCAGCAGCGTGGCGGGAGGGCAGGAGACCCAGTACTTC. Amino acid sequence: CASSVAGGQETQYF.